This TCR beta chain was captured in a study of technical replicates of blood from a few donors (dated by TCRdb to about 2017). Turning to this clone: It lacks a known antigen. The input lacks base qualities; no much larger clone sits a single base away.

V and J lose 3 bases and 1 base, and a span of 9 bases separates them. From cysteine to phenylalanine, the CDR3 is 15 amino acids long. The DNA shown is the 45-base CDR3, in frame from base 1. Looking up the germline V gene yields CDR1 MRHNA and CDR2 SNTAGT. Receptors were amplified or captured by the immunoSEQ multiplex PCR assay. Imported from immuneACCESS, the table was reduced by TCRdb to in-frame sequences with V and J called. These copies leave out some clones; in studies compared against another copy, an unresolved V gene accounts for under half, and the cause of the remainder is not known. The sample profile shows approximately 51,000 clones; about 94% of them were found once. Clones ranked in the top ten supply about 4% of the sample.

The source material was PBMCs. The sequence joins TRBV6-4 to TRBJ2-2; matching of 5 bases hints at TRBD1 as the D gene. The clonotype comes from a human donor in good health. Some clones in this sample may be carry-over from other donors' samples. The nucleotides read TGTGCCAGCAGTGATAAGCAGGGGAACACCGGGGAGCTGTTTTTT. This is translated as CASSDKQGNTGELFF.